The source of this T cell receptor beta chain is a study of shared clonotypes between healthy human individuals. TCRdb's table, derived via immunoSEQ multiplex PCR, lists solely in-frame clones and lacks some. The sample holds some 2,500,000 clones, roughly 93% seen once. The CDR3 runs to 15 residues. V gave up 0 bases and J gave up 0 bases, with 4 bases separating them. Germline values: CDR1 SGDLS, CDR2 YYNGEE. The chain couples TRBV9 to TRBJ2-6; unclear D gene. What was sequenced was naive CD4+ T cells from PBMCs. Sample subset: CD45RA+ positively selected. The TCR sequence derives from a young man in good health. Some clones in this sample may be carry-over from other donors' samples. The DNA of the CDR3 is TGTGCCAGCAGCGTAGAGAGCTCTGGGGCCAACGTCCTGACTTTC. This translates into CASSVESSGANVLTF.